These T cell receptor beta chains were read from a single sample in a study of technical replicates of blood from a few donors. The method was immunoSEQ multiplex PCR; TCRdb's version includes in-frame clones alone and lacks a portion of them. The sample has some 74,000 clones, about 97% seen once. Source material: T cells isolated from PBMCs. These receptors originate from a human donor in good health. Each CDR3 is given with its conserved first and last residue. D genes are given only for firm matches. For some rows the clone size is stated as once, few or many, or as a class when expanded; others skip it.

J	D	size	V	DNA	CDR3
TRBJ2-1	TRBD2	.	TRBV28	TGTGCCACCTGGGGAGCGGGAATAGGCGATGAGCAGTTCTTC	CATWGAGIGDEQFF
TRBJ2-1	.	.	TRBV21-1	TGTGCCACATTCCCGGGTTTGCGGTACAATGAGCAGTTCTTC	CATFPGLRYNEQFF
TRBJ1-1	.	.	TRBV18	TGTGCCAGCTCACCTTCTACCTTTGAATATTGGAACACTGAAGCTTTCTTT	CASSPSTFEYWNTEAFF
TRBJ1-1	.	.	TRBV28	TGTGCCAGCAGTTGGGGGGAGAACACTGAAGCTTTCTTT	CASSWGENTEAFF
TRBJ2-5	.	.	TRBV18	TGTGCCAGCTCACCGGTAACTGGAGCGAGCCAAGAGACCCAGTACTTC	CASSPVTGASQETQYF
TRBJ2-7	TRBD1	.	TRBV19	TGTGCCAGTAGTATAACTAGGACAGGGAAGGGCGAGCAGTACTTC	CASSITRTGKGEQYF
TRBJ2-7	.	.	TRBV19	TGTGCCAGTAGTATAGGGCGGCAGCTAACCTACGAGCAGTACTTC	CASSIGRQLTYEQYF
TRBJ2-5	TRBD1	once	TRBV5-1	TGCGCCAGCAGCCGGACAGGGGGCTCCCAAGAGACCCAGTACTTC	CASSRTGGSQETQYF
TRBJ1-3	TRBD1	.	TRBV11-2	TGTGCCAGCAGCTTTACCCCCGGACAGGCTAGCTCTGGAAACACCATATATTTT	CASSFTPGQASSGNTIYF
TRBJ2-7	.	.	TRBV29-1	TGCAGCGTTGAAGAGGCTCTCAGGGGTCCCGGCGAGCAGTACTTC	CSVEEALRGPGEQYF
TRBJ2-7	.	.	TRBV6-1	TGTGCCAGCACCGACTGGGCAGGGGCCTACGAGCAGTACTTC	CASTDWAGAYEQYF
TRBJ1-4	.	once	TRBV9	TGTGCCAGCAGCGTAGCAGTCGGGGGGGGCGAGGGTGAAAAACTGTTTTTT	CASSVAVGGGEGEKLFF
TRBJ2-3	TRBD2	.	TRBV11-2	TGTGCCAGCAGCGCGGGACTAGCGGGAGAGGGGGATACGCAGTATTTT	CASSAGLAGEGDTQYF
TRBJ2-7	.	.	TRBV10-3	TGTGCCATCACGGGGTCCCCCTCTTCTTCTTACGATATGTACTTC	CAITGSPSSSYDMYF
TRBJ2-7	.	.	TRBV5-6	TGTGCCAGCAGCGGCGGGGCTTCCTACGAGCAGTACTTC	CASSGGASYEQYF
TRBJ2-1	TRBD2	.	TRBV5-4	TGTGCCAGCAGTTGGGGACTAGCGGGAACCTATGAGCAGTTCTTC	CASSWGLAGTYEQFF
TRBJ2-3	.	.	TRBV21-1	TGTGCCAGCAGCAAAGCGCGAGGTAGCACAGATACGCAGTATTTT	CASSKARGSTDTQYF
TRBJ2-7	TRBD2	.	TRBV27	TGTGCCAGCAGTTTATACCCTAGCGGGAGGTCCTACGAGCAGTACTTC	CASSLYPSGRSYEQYF
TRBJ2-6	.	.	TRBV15	TGTGCCACCAGCAGAGGTAGCGCGGCCTCGACCTCTGGGGCCAACGTCCTGACTTTC	CATSRGSAASTSGANVLTF
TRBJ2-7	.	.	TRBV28	TGTGCCAGCAGTCCAATGGGGGGAAGGAACGAGCAGTACTTC	CASSPMGGRNEQYF
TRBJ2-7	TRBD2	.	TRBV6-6	TGTGCCAGCAGTACCACAGCGGGAGTAGTCAACGAGCAGTACTTC	CASSTTAGVVNEQYF
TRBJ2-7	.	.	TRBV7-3	TGTGCCAGCAAGCCCCAAGCGGGCTACGAGCAGTACTTC	CASKPQAGYEQYF
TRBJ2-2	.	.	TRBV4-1	TGCGCCAGCAGCCTCGTCCCCGGGGAGCTGTTTTTT	CASSLVPGELFF
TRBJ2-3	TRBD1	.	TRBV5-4	TGTGCCAGCAGTCGGACCGGGACAGGGCAATCTGATACGCAGTATTTT	CASSRTGTGQSDTQYF
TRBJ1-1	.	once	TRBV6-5	TGTGCCAGCAGTTACGGGGTAGGGGGCACTGAAGCTTTCTTT	CASSYGVGGTEAFF
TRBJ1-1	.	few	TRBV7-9	TGTGCCAGCAGCTTGGGGGCGAACACTGAAGCTTTCTTT	CASSLGANTEAFF
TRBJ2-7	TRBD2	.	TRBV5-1	TGCGCCAGCACATATAGCGGGAGCTCCTACGAGCAGTACTTC	CASTYSGSSYEQYF
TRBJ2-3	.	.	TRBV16	TGTGCCAGCAGGCAACTTACAGATACGCAGTATTTT	CASRQLTDTQYF
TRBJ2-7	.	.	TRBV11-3	TGTGCCAGCAGCTTCCAATCCTACGAGCAGTACTTC	CASSFQSYEQYF
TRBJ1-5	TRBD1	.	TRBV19	TGTGCCAGTAGTCTGTCGACAGGGGGGTTTAGCAATCAGCCCCAGCATTTT	CASSLSTGGFSNQPQHF
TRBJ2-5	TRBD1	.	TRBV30	TGTGCCTGGAGTAAAGGGGGCCGGGAGACCCAGTACTTC	CAWSKGGRETQYF
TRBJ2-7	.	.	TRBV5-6	TGTGCCAGCAGCCCGAGGACAGCTTCCTACGAGCAGTACTTC	CASSPRTASYEQYF
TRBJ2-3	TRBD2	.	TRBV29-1	TGCAGCGTTGAAGCTAGCGGGAGCGGAACAGATACGCAGTATTTT	CSVEASGSGTDTQYF
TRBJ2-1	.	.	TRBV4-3	TGCGCCAGCAGCCAAGACCGAATCGCGACTAGCTCCTACAATGAGCAGTTCTTC	CASSQDRIATSSYNEQFF
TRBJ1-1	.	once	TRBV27	TGTGCCAGCAGTTTGGAGGGGTGGACTGAAGCTTTCTTT	CASSLEGWTEAFF
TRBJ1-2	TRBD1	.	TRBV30	TGTGCCTGGAGTGTGGGACAGGTCTATGGCTACACCTTC	CAWSVGQVYGYTF
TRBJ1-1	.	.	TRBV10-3	TGTGCCATCAGTGAACAGGACACCACTGAAGCTTTCTTT	CAISEQDTTEAFF
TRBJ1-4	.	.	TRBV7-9	TGTGCCAGCGGACTAGTAGGGCTAGGTGATGAAAAACTGTTTTTT	CASGLVGLGDEKLFF
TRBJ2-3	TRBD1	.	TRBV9	TGTGCCAGCAGCAAGCTACAGGGGGCGCGGAGCACAGATACGCAGTATTTT	CASSKLQGARSTDTQYF
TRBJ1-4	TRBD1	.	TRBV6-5	TGTGCCAGCAAGTATAAGACAGGGGGCGCGGGAAAACTGTTTTTT	CASKYKTGGAGKLFF
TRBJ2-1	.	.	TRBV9	TGTGCCAGCAGCGTAGAACGGGAAATACTCTACAATGAGCAGTTCTTC	CASSVEREILYNEQFF
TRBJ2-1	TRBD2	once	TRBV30	TGTGCCTGGAGTGTATCCACTAGCGGGTACTACAATGAGCAGTTCTTC	CAWSVSTSGYYNEQFF
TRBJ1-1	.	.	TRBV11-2	TGTGCCAGCAGCTCACTTATTGAAGCTTTCTTT	CASSSLIEAFF
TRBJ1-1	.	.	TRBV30	TGTGCCTGGAGGAAGGGACAAATCGCTGAAGCTTTCTTT	CAWRKGQIAEAFF
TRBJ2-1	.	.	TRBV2	TGTGCCAGCAGTGAAGATGGACATAACAATGAGCAGTTCTTC	CASSEDGHNNEQFF
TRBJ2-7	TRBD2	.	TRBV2	TGTGCCAGCAGTGGGTACGGGAGGGTTTCCTACGAGCAGTACTTC	CASSGYGRVSYEQYF
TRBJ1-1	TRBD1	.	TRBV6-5	TGTGCCAGCAGTTACGGGACAGGGGACGGAGCTTTCTTT	CASSYGTGDGAFF